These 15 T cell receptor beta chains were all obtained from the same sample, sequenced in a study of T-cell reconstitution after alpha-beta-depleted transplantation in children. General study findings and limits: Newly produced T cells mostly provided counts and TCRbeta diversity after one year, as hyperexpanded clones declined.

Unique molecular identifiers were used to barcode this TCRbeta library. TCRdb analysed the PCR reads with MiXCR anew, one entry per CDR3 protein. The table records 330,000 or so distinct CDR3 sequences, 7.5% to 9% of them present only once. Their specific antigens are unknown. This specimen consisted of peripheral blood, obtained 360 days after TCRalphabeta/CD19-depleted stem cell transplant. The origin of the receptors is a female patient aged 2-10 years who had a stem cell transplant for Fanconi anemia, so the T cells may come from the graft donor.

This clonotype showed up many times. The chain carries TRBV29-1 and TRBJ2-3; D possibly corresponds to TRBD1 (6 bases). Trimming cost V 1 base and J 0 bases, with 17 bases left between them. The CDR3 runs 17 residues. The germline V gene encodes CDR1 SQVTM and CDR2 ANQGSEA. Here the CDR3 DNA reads TGCAGCGTTGAAGGGACAGCCCACCCCATTAGCACAGATACGCAGTATTTT. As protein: CSVEGTAHPISTDTQYF.

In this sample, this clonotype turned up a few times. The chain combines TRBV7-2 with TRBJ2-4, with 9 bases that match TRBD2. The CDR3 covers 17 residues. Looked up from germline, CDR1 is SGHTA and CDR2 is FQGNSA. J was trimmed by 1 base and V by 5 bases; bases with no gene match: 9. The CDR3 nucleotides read TGTGCCAGCAGCGAATCTAGCGGGGCGTGGGCCAAAAACATTCAGTACTTC. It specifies CASSESSGAWAKNIQYF.

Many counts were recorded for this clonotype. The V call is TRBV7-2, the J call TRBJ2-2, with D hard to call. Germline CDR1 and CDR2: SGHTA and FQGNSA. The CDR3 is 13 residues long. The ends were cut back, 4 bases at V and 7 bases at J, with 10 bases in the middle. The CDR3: CASSWQYLGELFF. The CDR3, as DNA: TGTGCCAGCAGCTGGCAGTACCTCGGGGAGCTGTTTTTT.

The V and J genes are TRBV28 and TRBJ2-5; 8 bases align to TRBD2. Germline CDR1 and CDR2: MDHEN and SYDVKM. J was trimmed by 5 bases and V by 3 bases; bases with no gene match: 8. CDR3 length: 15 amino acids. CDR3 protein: CASSFMPGGAETQYF. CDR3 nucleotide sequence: TGTGCCAGCAGTTTCATGCCGGGGGGGGCCGAGACCCAGTACTTC.

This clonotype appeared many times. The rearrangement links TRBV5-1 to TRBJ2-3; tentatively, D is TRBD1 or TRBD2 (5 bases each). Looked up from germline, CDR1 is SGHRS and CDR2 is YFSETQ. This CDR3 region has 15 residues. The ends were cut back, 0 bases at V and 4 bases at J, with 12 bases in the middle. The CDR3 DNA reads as TGCGCCAGCAGCTTGGCCCTCCCGGGGCCAGATACGCAGTATTTT. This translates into CASSLALPGPDTQYF.

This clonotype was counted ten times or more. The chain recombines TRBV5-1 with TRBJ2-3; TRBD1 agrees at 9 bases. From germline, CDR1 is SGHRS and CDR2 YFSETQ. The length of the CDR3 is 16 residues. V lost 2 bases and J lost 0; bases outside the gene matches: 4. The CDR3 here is CASSLYGQGSTDTQYF. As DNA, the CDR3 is TGCGCCAGCAGCTTATACGGACAGGGGAGCACAGATACGCAGTATTTT.

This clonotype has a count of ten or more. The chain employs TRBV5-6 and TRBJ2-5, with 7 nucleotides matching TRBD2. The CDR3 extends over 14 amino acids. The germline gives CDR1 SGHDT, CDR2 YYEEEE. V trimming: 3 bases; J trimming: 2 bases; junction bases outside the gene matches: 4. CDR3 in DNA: TGTGCCAGCAGCTCCGGACTAGTTCAAGAGACCCAGTACTTC. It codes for CASSSGLVQETQYF.

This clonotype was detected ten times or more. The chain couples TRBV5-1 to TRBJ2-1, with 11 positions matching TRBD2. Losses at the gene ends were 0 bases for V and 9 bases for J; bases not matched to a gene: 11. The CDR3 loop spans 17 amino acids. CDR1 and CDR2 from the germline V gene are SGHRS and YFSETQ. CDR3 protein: CASSLGLAGGFPGEQFF. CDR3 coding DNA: TGCGCCAGCAGCTTGGGCCTAGCGGGAGGTTTCCCCGGTGAGCAGTTCTTC.

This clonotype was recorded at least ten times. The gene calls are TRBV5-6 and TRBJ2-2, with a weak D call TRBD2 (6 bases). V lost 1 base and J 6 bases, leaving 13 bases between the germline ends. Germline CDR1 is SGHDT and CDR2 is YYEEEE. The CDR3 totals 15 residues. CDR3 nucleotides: TGTGCCAGCAGCTTGATAGGGAGGAATGCCGGGGAGCTGTTTTTT. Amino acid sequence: CASSLIGRNAGELFF. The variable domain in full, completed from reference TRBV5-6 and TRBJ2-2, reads DAGVTQSPTHLIKTRGQQVTLRCSPKSGHDTVSWYQQALGQGPQFIFQYYEEEERQRGNFPDRFSGHQFPNYSSELNVNALLLGDSALYLCASSLIGRNAGELFFGEGSRLTVL.

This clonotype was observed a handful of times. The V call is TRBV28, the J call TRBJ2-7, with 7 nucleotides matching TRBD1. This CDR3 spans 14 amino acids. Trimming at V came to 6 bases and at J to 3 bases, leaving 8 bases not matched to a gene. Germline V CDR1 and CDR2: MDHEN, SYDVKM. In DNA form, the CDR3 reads TGTGCCAGCAGGAGGACAGGTGAGATCTACGAGCAGTACGTC. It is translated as CASRRTGEIYEQYV.

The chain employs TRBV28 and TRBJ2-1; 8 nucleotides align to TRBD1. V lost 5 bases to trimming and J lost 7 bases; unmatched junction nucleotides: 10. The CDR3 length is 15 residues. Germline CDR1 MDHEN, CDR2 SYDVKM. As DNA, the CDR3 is TGTGCCAGCAGTCTCACCGGGACAGGAAGAAATGAGCAGTTCTTC. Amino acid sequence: CASSLTGTGRNEQFF.

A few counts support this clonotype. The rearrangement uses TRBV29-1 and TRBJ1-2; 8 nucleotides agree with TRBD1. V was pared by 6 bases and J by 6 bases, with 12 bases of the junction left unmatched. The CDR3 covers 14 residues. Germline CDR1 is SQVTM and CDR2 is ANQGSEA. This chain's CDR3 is CSVGGTGLQDGYTF. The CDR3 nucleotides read TGCAGCGTGGGGGGGACAGGCCTGCAAGATGGCTACACCTTC. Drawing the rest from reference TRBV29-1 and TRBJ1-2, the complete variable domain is SAVISQKPSRDICQRGTSLTIQCQVDSQVTMMFWYRQQPGQSLTLIATANQGSEATYESGFVIDKFPISRPNLTFSTLTVSNMSPEDSSIYLCSVGGTGLQDGYTFGSGTRLTVV.

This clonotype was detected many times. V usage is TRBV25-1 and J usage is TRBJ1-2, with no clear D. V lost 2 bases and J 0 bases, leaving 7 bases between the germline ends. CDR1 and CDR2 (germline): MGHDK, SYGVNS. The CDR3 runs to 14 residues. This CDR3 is CASSETEPNYGYTF. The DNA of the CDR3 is TGTGCCAGCAGTGAAACAGAGCCTAACTATGGCTACACCTTC.

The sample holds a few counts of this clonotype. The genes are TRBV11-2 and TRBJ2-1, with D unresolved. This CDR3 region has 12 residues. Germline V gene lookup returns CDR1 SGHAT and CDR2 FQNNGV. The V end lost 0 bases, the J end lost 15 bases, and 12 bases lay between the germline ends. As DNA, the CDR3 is TGTGCCAGCAGCTTAGATCGAAGGAGTGTGTTCTTC. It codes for CASSLDRRSVFF.

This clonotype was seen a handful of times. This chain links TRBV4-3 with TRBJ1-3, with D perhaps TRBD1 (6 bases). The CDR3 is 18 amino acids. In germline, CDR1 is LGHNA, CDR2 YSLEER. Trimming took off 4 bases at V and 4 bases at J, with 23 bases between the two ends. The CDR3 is CASSPEPLGQVRGNTIYF. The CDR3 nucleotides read TGCGCCAGCAGCCCCGAACCCCTGGGACAAGTTAGAGGAAACACCATATATTTT.